The clone carrying this T cell receptor (beta chain) was observed a handful of times. Its antigen is undetermined. The sample originates from a study of human T cells and chemical hapten exposure. Sample time point: patch test 1, 2 weeks after DPC sensitization. Stated treatment: therapeutic diphenylcyclopropenone sensitization with weekly scalp DPC. Every patch test was put on after a blood sample was taken. Individual cDNA molecules had unique molecular identifiers attached to them by the library. TCRdb recomputed calls from the RACE reads with MiXCR, one row per CDR3 protein. This sample has around 150,000 distinct CDR3 sequences, with approximately 15% found just once. This CDR3 has 15 residues. The germline V and J ends were trimmed by 5 bases and 1 base, with 14 bases remaining between them. Study-level points and caveats: Significantly more large CDR3 similarity clusters were formed by expanded TCRs than by controls. Once DPC sensitization occurred, TCRs above 1 in 1000 frequency showed no change.

This receptor was obtained from a woman in her twenties or thirties with alopecia areata. Some clones in this sample may be carry-over from other donors' samples. The V call is TRBV12-3 or TRBV12-4, the J call TRBJ2-5; D is perhaps TRBD1 (6 bases). Sequenced here: whole blood, sampled in connection with sensitization to the hapten diphenylcyclopropenone (DPC). The chain's CDR3 is CASSDGQISQETQYF. DNA of the CDR3: TGTGCCAGCAGTGATGGACAGATATCCCAAGAGACCCAGTACTTC.